The 29 T cell receptor beta chains listed next were all sequenced from one sample in a study of cytomegalovirus exposure and HLA in healthy donors. PCR used 60 Vbeta primers and 13 Jbeta primers. This table comes from immunoSEQ multiplex PCR, and its TCRdb copy is limited to in-frame clones, with some not included. The table shows roughly 160,000 clones, with roughly two thirds occurring only once. The sequenced sample was PBMCs. Every receptor here comes from a woman in her twenties or thirties in good health and CMV-seronegative.

The chain recombines TRBV9 with TRBJ2-2; TRBD2 aligns across 7 bases. The CDR3 loop spans 18 amino acids. Germline V gene data show CDR1 as SGDLS and CDR2 as YYNGEE. V gave up 0 bases and J gave up 8 bases; unmatched junction bases: 16. CDR3 loop: CASSVDGTSAAMGGELFF. CDR3 nucleotides: TGTGCCAGCAGCGTAGATGGAACTAGCGCCGCGATGGGTGGGGAGCTGTTTTTT.

Written as DNA, the CDR3 is TGTGCCAGCAGCTCCTTTGGGACAGTTTACACCGGGGAGCTGTTTTTT. Amino acid sequence: CASSSFGTVYTGELFF. The chain recombines TRBV27 with TRBJ2-2; 7 positions agree with TRBD1. This CDR3 is 16 amino acids long. V lost 6 bases to trimming and J lost 3 bases; unmatched junction nucleotides: 10. Germline V lookup: CDR1 MNHEY, CDR2 SMNVEV (reference sequence).

The chain links TRBV30 to TRBJ2-5; possible D gene TRBD1, 5 bases. V shed 5 bases and J shed 0 bases, with 10 bases lying between them. This CDR3 spans 13 amino acids. Germline loops: CDR1 GTSNPN, CDR2 SVGIG (reference sequence). This CDR3 reads CAWGHPYQETQYF. CDR3 nucleotides: TGTGCCTGGGGACACCCGTACCAAGAGACCCAGTACTTC.

As concerns this clone: Other DNA sequences from this sample encode an identical CDR3 as well. The chain couples TRBV5-6 to TRBJ2-7; maybe TRBD1 (6 bases). CDR1 and CDR2 (germline): SGHDT, YYEEEE. V lost 0 bases to trimming and J lost 2 bases, with 6 bases between them. The CDR3 extends over 13 amino acids. CDR3 nucleotide sequence: TGTGCCAGCAGCTTGGACAGGGCCTACGAGCAGTACTTC. This gives the protein CASSLDRAYEQYF.

V is TRBV5-1 and J is TRBJ1-1, with D uncertain. V was cut by 5 bases and J by 0 bases, with 8 bases left in between. The CDR3 has 13 amino acids. The germline V gene has CDR1 SGHRS and CDR2 YFSETQ. CDR3 DNA: TGCGCCAGCAGTATAGGAGTGAACACTGAAGCTTTCTTT. This translates into CASSIGVNTEAFF.

This chain joins TRBV6-1 and TRBJ1-1, with 9 bases that match TRBD1. V trimming: 8 bases; J trimming: 3 bases; junction bases outside the gene matches: 4. CDR1 is MNHNS and CDR2 is SASEGT in the germline V gene. The CDR3 is made up of 13 amino acids. For the CDR3, the DNA is TGTGCCAGCGGGACAGGGTTGGACACTGAAGCTTTCTTT. Its translation is CASGTGLDTEAFF.

CDR3: CASSRVNTEAFF. CDR3 DNA sequence: TGTGCCAGCTCGAGGGTGAACACTGAAGCTTTCTTT. This chain uses TRBV2 with TRBJ1-1; no definite D call. Germline V gene sequence: CDR1 SNHLY, CDR2 FYNNEI. This CDR3 comprises 12 residues. The ends were cut back, 8 bases at V and 0 bases at J, with 7 bases in the middle.

The chain couples TRBV21-1 to TRBJ2-7; TRBD2, the D gene given by the table, was not confirmed from the DNA. TRBV21-1 is tagged as a pseudogene. The CDR3 extends over 15 amino acids. The CDR3 DNA is TGTGCCAGCAGCAATCGGACTGGCGGGAGTACCGAGCAGTACTTC. It codes for CASSNRTGGSTEQYF.

This chain uses TRBV11-2 with TRBJ2-5; 7 bases fit TRBD1. This CDR3 is 17 amino acids long. Trimming took 2 bases from V and 0 from J; bases not matched to a gene: 9. The V gene's germline CDR1 is SGHAT and CDR2 FQNNGV. DNA of the CDR3: TGTGCCAGCAGCTTATTCACGGGACAGTGGTACCAAGAGACCCAGTACTTC. The encoded protein is CASSLFTGQWYQETQYF. Together with reference TRBV11-2 and TRBJ2-5, the CDR3 gives the full variable domain: EAGVAQSPRYKIIEKRQSVAFWCNPISGHATLYWYQQILGQGPKLLIQFQNNGVVDDSQLPKDRFSAERLKGVDSTLKIQPAKLEDSAVYLCASSLFTGQWYQETQYFGPGTRLLVL.

The CDR3 region has the DNA TGTGCCAGCACTAGGGGAGGCCAAAGCACAGATACGCAGTATTTT. It is translated as CASTRGGQSTDTQYF. V and J are TRBV2 and TRBJ2-3, with D tentatively TRBD2 (6 bases). With 7 bases removed from V and 0 bases from J, the gap between germline ends came to 14 bases. Germline V lookup: CDR1 SNHLY, CDR2 FYNNEI. The CDR3 is made up of 15 amino acids. Full variable domain (outside the CDR3, taken from reference TRBV2 and TRBJ2-3): EPEVTQTPSHQVTQMGQEVILRCVPISNHLYFYWYRQILGQKVEFLVSFYNNEISEKSEIFDDQFSVERPDGSNFTLKIRSTKLEDSAMYFCASTRGGQSTDTQYFGPGTRLTVL.

V is TRBV4-1 and J is TRBJ2-5, with 12 nucleotides matching TRBD2. CDR3 length: 15 residues. Germline V gene lookup returns CDR1 MGHRA and CDR2 YSYEKL. V dropped 5 bases and J dropped 11; count of bases not matched to a gene: 12. The CDR3 DNA follows: TGCGCCAGCAGCTCCAGACTAGCGGGAGTTGGGGAGCAGTACTTC. Its protein product is CASSSRLAGVGEQYF.

The V and J genes are TRBV5-1 and TRBJ2-5, with D possibly being TRBD2 (5 bases). Trimming shortened V by 1 base and J by 1 base, and 8 bases separated the two germline ends. Germline values: CDR1 SGHRS, CDR2 YFSETQ. The CDR3 is 14 amino acids. The CDR3: CASSLIGGQETQYF. The CDR3 DNA sequence: TGCGCCAGCAGCTTGATTGGAGGCCAAGAGACCCAGTACTTC.

This clone appeared once. The chain carries TRBV9 and TRBJ2-1; 10 bases agree with TRBD2. V shed 5 bases and J 10 bases; nucleotides not matched to a gene: 15. The CDR3 is 16 residues long. Germline CDR1 SGDLS, CDR2 YYNGEE. The DNA of the CDR3 is TGTGCCAGCAGACCCAGAGCAGCGGGGGGGCCAGGAGAGCAGTTCTTC. Translating gives CASRPRAAGGPGEQFF.

This chain uses TRBV4-3 with TRBJ2-3; 7 bases align to TRBD2. Losses at the gene ends were 0 bases for V and 2 bases for J; bases not matched to a gene: 5. This CDR3 is built from 16 residues. Germline V CDR1 and CDR2: LGHNA, YSLEER. The CDR3: CASSQERAGVTDTQYF. The CDR3 nucleotides are TGCGCCAGCAGCCAAGAAAGGGCGGGGGTCACAGATACGCAGTATTTT.

This clone was seen only a few times. The chain joins TRBV2 to TRBJ2-5, with a possible D match to TRBD1 (5 bases). CDR1 is SNHLY, CDR2 FYNNEI, per germline. The CDR3 covers 12 residues. V was clipped by 6 bases and J by 2 bases, with 7 bases between them. The CDR3 DNA reads TGTGCCAGCAGAAGGGGACAAGAGACCCAGTACTTC. This gives the protein CASRRGQETQYF.

The sample holds a few counts of this clone. The gene calls are TRBV5-1 and TRBJ2-7; D might be TRBD1 (6 bases). Trimming removed 0 bases at V and 3 bases at J, with 10 bases between. Germline CDR1 reads SGHRS; CDR2 reads YFSETQ. The CDR3 loop spans 14 amino acids. CDR3 sequence (DNA): TGCGCCAGCAGCTTGGATCAGGGGTACTACGAGCAGTACTTC. Protein sequence: CASSLDQGYYEQYF. Using reference TRBV5-1 and TRBJ2-7 for the parts outside the CDR3, the full variable domain is KAGVTQTPRYLIKTRGQQVTLSCSPISGHRSVSWYQQTPGQGLQFLFEYFSETQRNKGNFPGRFSGRQFSNSRSEMNVSTLELGDSALYLCASSLDQGYYEQYFGPGTRLTVT.

The chain uses TRBV7-6 and TRBJ2-2; D is possibly TRBD2 (5 bases). V gave up 3 bases and J gave up 6 bases, with 11 bases separating them. Germline CDR1 and CDR2: SGHVS and FNYEAQ. This CDR3 is 14 amino acids long. CDR3 in DNA: TGTGCCAGCAGCTTTGACGGCGGGTCCGGGGAGCTGTTTTTT. Protein sequence: CASSFDGGSGELFF. Variable domain in full (rest from reference TRBV7-6 and TRBJ2-2): GAGVSQSPRYKVTKRGQDVALRCDPISGHVSLYWYRQALGQGPEFLTYFNYEAQQDKSGLPNDRFSAERPEGSISTLTIQRTEQRDSAMYRCASSFDGGSGELFFGEGSRLTVL.

This sequence joins TRBV28 and TRBJ2-7; 7 bases agree with TRBD1. This CDR3 spans 14 amino acids. V lost 6 bases, J lost 0 bases, and 5 bases stayed unmatched. In germline, CDR1 is MDHEN, CDR2 SYDVKM. The DNA of the CDR3 is TGTGCCAGCAGCCGACAGGGTTCCTCCTACGAGCAGTACTTC. Its protein product is CASSRQGSSYEQYF.

This sequence joins TRBV5-4 and TRBJ1-5; 7 bases line up with TRBD1. In germline, CDR1 is SGHNT, CDR2 YYREEE (reference sequence). The V segment lost 2 bases and the J segment 5 bases; nucleotides outside the gene matches: 1. The CDR3 is 13 amino acids. CDR3 sequence (DNA): TGTGCCAGCAGCTTCGACAGGGATCAGCCCCAGCATTTT. Translation gives CASSFDRDQPQHF.

CDR3 in amino acids: CASVSGTGGTYGYTF. As DNA, the CDR3 is TGTGCCAGCGTCTCCGGGACAGGGGGGACCTATGGCTACACCTTC. The chain is built from TRBV7-9 and TRBJ1-2, with 11 bases that match TRBD1. V was pared by 8 bases and J by 4 bases, with 9 bases of the junction left unmatched. CDR1 is SEHNR and CDR2 is FQNEAQ in the germline V gene (reference sequence). The CDR3 consists of 15 residues.

This clone was counted a few times. V and J are TRBV7-9 and TRBJ2-7, with 8 bases identical to TRBD2. The germline V gene encodes CDR1 SEHNR and CDR2 FQNEAQ (reference sequence). The CDR3 sequence is 15 residues long. The J segment lost 3 bases and the V segment lost 5 bases, leaving 9 bases of the junction unmatched. CDR3 bases: TGTGCCAGCAGCCCGCGGGGGACTAGAATCTACGAGCAGTACTTC. Translated: CASSPRGTRIYEQYF.

The V and J genes are TRBV5-4 and TRBJ1-6; D unresolved. CDR1 is SGHNT, CDR2 YYREEE, per germline (reference sequence). The CDR3 spans 12 residues. V lost 3 bases and J lost 8, with 6 bases in between. The CDR3 nucleotides read TGTGCCAGCAGCTCCCCCGATTCACCCCTCCACTTT. Translating gives CASSSPDSPLHF.

V usage is TRBV7-9 and J usage is TRBJ2-1; the match to TRBD1 covers 9 bases. This CDR3 spans 15 amino acids. The germline CDR1 and CDR2 sequences are SEHNR and FQNEAQ (reference sequence). The ends lost 1 base at V and 4 bases at J; junction bases unmatched: 2. CDR3 protein: CASSLGQGGYNEQFF. The CDR3 bases are TGTGCCAGCAGCTTAGGACAGGGGGGGTACAATGAGCAGTTCTTC.

The rearrangement joins TRBV2 to TRBJ1-6; D is undetermined. Germline loops: CDR1 SNHLY, CDR2 FYNNEI. This CDR3 has 12 amino acids. The germline V and J ends were trimmed by 4 bases and 9 bases, with 7 bases remaining between them. The CDR3 loop is CASSGESSPLHF. The CDR3 DNA reads as TGTGCCAGCAGTGGAGAGAGTTCACCCCTCCACTTT. The full variable domain, rest sourced from reference TRBV2 and TRBJ1-6, is EPEVTQTPSHQVTQMGQEVILRCVPISNHLYFYWYRQILGQKVEFLVSFYNNEISEKSEIFDDQFSVERPDGSNFTLKIRSTKLEDSAMYFCASSGESSPLHFGNGTRLTVT.

This clone has just one count. No conserved phenylalanine or tryptophan is present at the end of the CDR3, so a read error is the likely explanation. No DNA is shown, since the ends of the CDR3 on it are uncertain; the CDR3 is the one TCRdb lists. The chain uses TRBV6-1 and TRBJ2-7; TRBD2, the table's D call, lacks a check against the DNA. Germline lookup yields CDR1 MNHNS and CDR2 SASEGT. The CDR3 comprises 9 residues, both ends counted. The CDR3 sequence: CASPPAGPL.

This clone was seen a single time. The rearrangement links TRBV29-1 to TRBJ2-5, with 13 bases matching TRBD2. This CDR3 spans 13 amino acids. V was pared by 2 bases and J by 7 bases, with 1 base of the junction left unmatched. Looked up from germline, CDR1 is SQVTM and CDR2 is ANQGSEA. The CDR3 protein is CSVETSGGGTQYF. CDR3 coding DNA: TGCAGCGTTGAAACTAGCGGGGGGGGGACCCAGTACTTC.

The rearrangement links TRBV7-7 to TRBJ2-5; 10 nucleotides match TRBD2. J lost 0 bases, V lost 2 bases, and 9 bases had no gene match. Germline-derived CDR1 and CDR2 are SSHAT and FNYEAQ (reference sequence). CDR3 length: 18 amino acids. Here the CDR3 reads CASSLNLAGDLYQETQYF. The CDR3 coding sequence is TGTGCCAGCAGCTTAAATCTAGCGGGGGACTTGTACCAAGAGACCCAGTACTTC.

J is TRBJ2-2 and V is TRBV29-1; maybe TRBD1 (5 bases). Germline V lookup: CDR1 SQVTM, CDR2 ANQGSEA. This CDR3 has 13 residues. Trimming removed 3 bases at V and 2 bases at J, with 7 bases between. CDR3 DNA sequence: TGCAGCGTTGATCAGGGAAACACCGGGGAGCTGTTTTTT. This codes for CSVDQGNTGELFF.

There are a few counts of this clone. The chain uses TRBV23-1 and TRBJ2-1; 9 nucleotides match TRBD1. TRBV23-1 is assigned to the ORF class and has an uncertain function. The CDR3 consists of 16 residues. Trimming cost V 3 bases and J 4 bases; bases outside gene matches: 7. CDR3 coding DNA: TGCGCCAGCAGTCATTCCCGGGACAGGGATTACAATGAGCAGTTCTTC. The encoded protein is CASSHSRDRDYNEQFF.